Below are 4 T cell receptor beta chains sequenced from a single sample in a study of PD-1 and CTLA-4 blockade in melanoma. Sequenced by immunoSEQ multiplex PCR; TCRdb stores in-frame clones only, minus some. The repertoire holds around 31,000 clones, with about 87% as singletons. The source was CD8+ T cells from peripheral blood, collected from a patient given anti-PD-1 treatment. The receptor source for this set is a human donor with melanoma.

This chain uses TRBV27 with TRBJ1-4; no firm D call. The germline V gene has CDR1 MNHEY and CDR2 SMNVEV (reference sequence). CDR3 length: 13 residues. V shed 4 bases and J shed 8 bases, with 11 bases lying between them. CDR3 nucleotide sequence: TGTGCCAGCAGTTACTTTCTAGGGGAAAAACTGTTTTTT. This translates into CASSYFLGEKLFF.

The chain couples TRBV7-9 to TRBJ2-5; no firm D call. V lost 2 bases, J lost 5 bases, and 12 bases lay in between. Germline lookup yields CDR1 SEHNR and CDR2 FQNEAQ (reference sequence). The CDR3 has 14 amino acids. The DNA of the CDR3 is TGTGCCAGCAGCTTACGGAACCAAGGGGAGACCCAGTACTTC. It translates to CASSLRNQGETQYF.

The rearrangement links TRBV27 to TRBJ1-6; a possible D gene is TRBD1 (5 bases). CDR3 length: 14 amino acids. CDR1 is MNHEY and CDR2 is SMNVEV in the germline V gene (reference sequence). V was pared by 6 bases and J by 8 bases, with 14 bases between. CDR3 sequence: CASRVARGDSPLHF. CDR3 nucleotide sequence: TGTGCCAGCAGGGTCGCAAGGGGCGATTCACCCCTCCACTTT.

The count of this clone is one. This chain connects TRBV7-6 to TRBJ2-5, with 11 bases that match TRBD2. J lost 5 bases, V lost 4 bases, and 6 bases had no gene match. The CDR3 length is 15 residues. Germline V CDR1 and CDR2: SGHVS, FNYEAQ. This chain's CDR3 is CASSSTSGAFETQYF. The CDR3 DNA is TGTGCCAGCAGCTCGACTAGCGGGGCTTTTGAGACCCAGTACTTC.